This is a list of T cell receptor beta chains from one sample in a study of blood T cells in healthy people across ages. Using its own MiXCR run on the 5' RACE reads, TCRdb lists one record per CDR3 protein. The sample shows around 940,000 distinct CDR3 sequences, just over 50% of them seen only once. The source material was blood. Receptors originate from a woman in her sixties or seventies in good health. CDR3s include the opening cysteine and the closing phenylalanine or tryptophan. The D gene is left open where the match is weak. Part of the rows lack a size; the others show once, few, many or a class for expanded clones.

CDR3nt: TGTGCCAGCAGCCCAAAGGGCCTAGCGGGAGCCGATACGCAGTATTTT
CDR3aa: CASSPKGLAGADTQYF
j_gene: TRBJ2-3
v_gene: TRBV11-2
d_gene: TRBD2
abundance: NA

CDR3nt: TGTGCCAGCAGTTACGGTAGCGGGAGATTTCGCGAGCAGTACTTC
CDR3aa: CASSYGSGRFREQYF
j_gene: TRBJ2-7
v_gene: TRBV6-2/TRBV6-3
d_gene: TRBD2
abundance: few

CDR3nt: TGCGCCAGCAGAATAGCGGGAGACACCGGGGAGCTGTTTTTT
CDR3aa: CASRIAGDTGELFF
j_gene: TRBJ2-2
v_gene: TRBV5-1
d_gene: TRBD2
abundance: few

CDR3nt: TGTGCCAGCAGCTTACAGGGGGCGGGCGGGAGGTACACAGATACGCAGTATTTT
CDR3aa: CASSLQGAGGRYTDTQYF
j_gene: TRBJ2-3
v_gene: TRBV7-2
d_gene: NA
abundance: NA

CDR3nt: TGTGCCAGCAGCTTGCGGGACTTCTACGAGCAGTACTTC
CDR3aa: CASSLRDFYEQYF
j_gene: TRBJ2-7
v_gene: TRBV7-9
d_gene: NA
abundance: NA

CDR3nt: TGTGCCAGCAGTCCTCTCTGGACAGGGGGTTATGAAAAACTGTTTTTT
CDR3aa: CASSPLWTGGYEKLFF
j_gene: TRBJ1-4
v_gene: TRBV6-5
d_gene: TRBD1
abundance: NA

CDR3nt: TGTGCCAGCAGCGTCGTAGTGGGCGGGAGTTACAATGAGCAGTACTTC
CDR3aa: CASSVVVGGSYNEQYF
j_gene: TRBJ2-5
v_gene: TRBV9
d_gene: TRBD2
abundance: once

CDR3nt: TGTGCCAGCAGCTTAGCGTTTCCGAACACCGGGGAGCTGTTTTTT
CDR3aa: CASSLAFPNTGELFF
j_gene: TRBJ2-2
v_gene: TRBV7-8
d_gene: NA
abundance: NA

CDR3nt: TGTGCCAGCAGTTTATGGGACAGGGGGGGCAATGAGCAGTTCTTC
CDR3aa: CASSLWDRGGNEQFF
j_gene: TRBJ2-1
v_gene: TRBV27
d_gene: TRBD1
abundance: NA

CDR3nt: TGCGCCAGCGGAAAAGATTCGCCTACGAAGGGGTCCTCCGAGCAGTACTTC
CDR3aa: CASGKDSPTKGSSEQYF
j_gene: TRBJ2-7
v_gene: TRBV5-1
d_gene: NA
abundance: NA

CDR3nt: TGTGCCAGCAGTTTAGGTGCAGGGGCGAACACTGAAGCTTTCTTT
CDR3aa: CASSLGAGANTEAFF
j_gene: TRBJ1-1
v_gene: TRBV28
d_gene: NA
abundance: NA

CDR3nt: TGTGCCAGCACGCCCAGCGGGAGTGGGGCCTACAATGAGCAGTACTTC
CDR3aa: CASTPSGSGAYNEQYF
j_gene: TRBJ2-7
v_gene: TRBV28
d_gene: TRBD2
abundance: NA

CDR3nt: TGTGCCAGCACGGCCGAGGGACACCACAACACCTACGAGCAGTACTTC
CDR3aa: CASTAEGHHNTYEQYF
j_gene: TRBJ2-7
v_gene: TRBV7-9
d_gene: NA
abundance: NA

CDR3nt: TGTGCCTGGAGTAGGGGATTCCAAGAACGCACAGATACGCAGTATTTT
CDR3aa: CAWSRGFQERTDTQYF
j_gene: TRBJ2-3
v_gene: TRBV30
d_gene: NA
abundance: NA

CDR3nt: TGTGCCAGCAGCTCTGGGGAGTTAGTAGCGGGATTGTATGAGCAGTTCTTC
CDR3aa: CASSSGELVAGLYEQFF
j_gene: TRBJ2-1
v_gene: TRBV7-9
d_gene: TRBD2
abundance: NA

CDR3nt: TGCAGCGTTAGTACCCAGTACTTC
CDR3aa: CSVSTQYF
j_gene: TRBJ2-7
v_gene: TRBV29-1
d_gene: NA
abundance: NA

CDR3nt: TGTGCCAGCAGCTTAACTAGGGGGGGTCGGGAGCAGTACTTC
CDR3aa: CASSLTRGGREQYF
j_gene: TRBJ2-4
v_gene: TRBV7-2
d_gene: NA
abundance: few

CDR3nt: TGTGCCAGCAGTTTAGCAGGGTGGGAAGGCTACACCTTC
CDR3aa: CASSLAGWEGYTF
j_gene: TRBJ1-2
v_gene: TRBV12-3/TRBV12-4
d_gene: NA
abundance: few

CDR3nt: TGCAGTGCTAGGGACATCGCATATGGCTACACCTTC
CDR3aa: CSARDIAYGYTF
j_gene: TRBJ1-2
v_gene: TRBV20-1
d_gene: NA
abundance: NA

CDR3nt: TGTGCCAGCTCACCACCAGGGACTAGAACCAATGAGCAGTTCTTC
CDR3aa: CASSPPGTRTNEQFF
j_gene: TRBJ2-1
v_gene: TRBV18
d_gene: TRBD2
abundance: NA

CDR3nt: TGTGCCAGCAGTAGGGCAGGGGATAATTCACCCCTCCACTTT
CDR3aa: CASSRAGDNSPLHF
j_gene: TRBJ1-6
v_gene: TRBV6-5
d_gene: NA
abundance: NA

CDR3nt: TGTGCCAGCTTTGGCCCTAACTATGGCTACACCTTC
CDR3aa: CASFGPNYGYTF
j_gene: TRBJ1-2
v_gene: TRBV18
d_gene: NA
abundance: NA

CDR3nt: TGTGCCAGCAGCTCGGGACTAGCGGAAGCCTGGTACGAGCAGTACTTC
CDR3aa: CASSSGLAEAWYEQYF
j_gene: TRBJ2-7
v_gene: TRBV9
d_gene: TRBD2
abundance: few

CDR3nt: TGTGCCATCCAAGCAGGGAGCTCCTACGAGCAGTACTTC
CDR3aa: CAIQAGSSYEQYF
j_gene: TRBJ2-7
v_gene: TRBV10-3
d_gene: NA
abundance: NA

CDR3nt: TGTGCCCCCCCCGGGGAGACCCAGTACTTC
CDR3aa: CAPPGETQYF
j_gene: TRBJ2-5
v_gene: TRBV12-3/TRBV12-4
d_gene: NA
abundance: NA

CDR3nt: TGTGCCAGCAGTTTCGACACTGAGCAGTACTTC
CDR3aa: CASSFDTEQYF
j_gene: TRBJ2-5
v_gene: TRBV12-3/TRBV12-4
d_gene: NA
abundance: NA

CDR3nt: TGTGCCAGCAGTTACGGGGGAGGTATCGGGGAAGAGACCCAGTACTTC
CDR3aa: CASSYGGGIGEETQYF
j_gene: TRBJ2-5
v_gene: TRBV6-2/TRBV6-3
d_gene: NA
abundance: NA

CDR3nt: TGTGCCAGCACCCTCGGACAGGGGTGGACTGAAGCTTTCTTT
CDR3aa: CASTLGQGWTEAFF
j_gene: TRBJ1-1
v_gene: TRBV28
d_gene: TRBD1
abundance: few

CDR3nt: TGTGCCAGCTCATCACAGGGGGCTGGAGCCAAAAACATTCAGTACTTC
CDR3aa: CASSSQGAGAKNIQYF
j_gene: TRBJ2-4
v_gene: TRBV18
d_gene: TRBD1
abundance: NA

CDR3nt: TGTGCCAGCAGTTTATCAGGGGGAAAGACCCAGTACTTC
CDR3aa: CASSLSGGKTQYF
j_gene: TRBJ2-5
v_gene: TRBV27
d_gene: NA
abundance: NA

CDR3nt: TGTGCCAGCAGTAAGCGACAGAACAATCAGCCCCAGCATTTT
CDR3aa: CASSKRQNNQPQHF
j_gene: TRBJ1-5
v_gene: TRBV12-3/TRBV12-4
d_gene: NA
abundance: NA

CDR3nt: TGTGCCAGCAGTACCTCGGGACAGGATCAGCCCCAGCATTTT
CDR3aa: CASSTSGQDQPQHF
j_gene: TRBJ1-5
v_gene: TRBV6-1
d_gene: TRBD1
abundance: once

CDR3nt: TGCGCCGGCAGCCGACTGGGGGGGGGACGCCAGCATTTT
CDR3aa: CAGSRLGGGRQHF
j_gene: TRBJ1-5
v_gene: TRBV4-1
d_gene: NA
abundance: NA

CDR3nt: TGTGCCAGCAGCCCGTGGACCGGGACAGATAATGAAAAACTGTTTTTT
CDR3aa: CASSPWTGTDNEKLFF
j_gene: TRBJ1-4
v_gene: TRBV14
d_gene: TRBD1
abundance: NA

CDR3nt: TGCAGTGCCGCAGGGTCTGATACGCAGTATTTT
CDR3aa: CSAAGSDTQYF
j_gene: TRBJ2-3
v_gene: TRBV20-1
d_gene: NA
abundance: NA

CDR3nt: TGTGCCACCAGCGGACGGGCCCAAGAGACCCAGTACTTC
CDR3aa: CATSGRAQETQYF
j_gene: TRBJ2-5
v_gene: TRBV15
d_gene: NA
abundance: NA

CDR3nt: TGTGCCAGCACGGGACTAGCGAGACCCCCGAGTGAGCAGTTCTTC
CDR3aa: CASTGLARPPSEQFF
j_gene: TRBJ2-1
v_gene: TRBV28
d_gene: TRBD2
abundance: NA

CDR3nt: TGTGCCAGCAGGGGAGACAACTCTGGGGCCAACGTCCTGACTTTC
CDR3aa: CASRGDNSGANVLTF
j_gene: TRBJ2-6
v_gene: TRBV6-1
d_gene: NA
abundance: NA

CDR3nt: TGTGCCAGCTCACCCGGGATGGATAATTCACCCCTCCACTTT
CDR3aa: CASSPGMDNSPLHF
j_gene: TRBJ1-6
v_gene: TRBV18
d_gene: NA
abundance: few

CDR3nt: TGTGCCAGCAGTTCTGTCACTTCTAACTATGGCTACACCTTC
CDR3aa: CASSSVTSNYGYTF
j_gene: TRBJ1-2
v_gene: TRBV12-3/TRBV12-4
d_gene: NA
abundance: NA

CDR3nt: TGTGCCAGCAGTGACTCGGCGAATTCACCCCTCCACTTT
CDR3aa: CASSDSANSPLHF
j_gene: TRBJ1-6
v_gene: TRBV6-6
d_gene: NA
abundance: NA

CDR3nt: TGTGCCACCAGCCGTCCTCGCGCCGGGATCAGGAGTGAAAAACTGTTTTTT
CDR3aa: CATSRPRAGIRSEKLFF
j_gene: TRBJ1-4
v_gene: TRBV15
d_gene: NA
abundance: NA

CDR3nt: TGTGCCAGCAGCCATAGCGGGAGGGCCAGGGGGACCCAGTACTTC
CDR3aa: CASSHSGRARGTQYF
j_gene: TRBJ2-5
v_gene: TRBV3-1
d_gene: TRBD2
abundance: NA

CDR3nt: TGTGCCAGCAGTGGGACACGAGCATCCTACGAGCAGTACTTC
CDR3aa: CASSGTRASYEQYF
j_gene: TRBJ2-7
v_gene: TRBV27
d_gene: NA
abundance: NA

CDR3nt: TGTGCCAGCAGCCCGTCCCGGGCAGCGGGGTCCTACGAGCAGTACTTC
CDR3aa: CASSPSRAAGSYEQYF
j_gene: TRBJ2-7
v_gene: TRBV11-2
d_gene: TRBD2
abundance: NA

CDR3nt: TGCAGCGTTGGGCTAGCGGGAGGACACGAGCAGTACTTC
CDR3aa: CSVGLAGGHEQYF
j_gene: TRBJ2-7
v_gene: TRBV29-1
d_gene: TRBD2
abundance: NA

CDR3nt: TGTGCCAGCAGGCTAGAGGGACTAGCGGGGAGCTCCTACGAGCAGTACTTC
CDR3aa: CASRLEGLAGSSYEQYF
j_gene: TRBJ2-7
v_gene: TRBV12-3/TRBV12-4
d_gene: TRBD2
abundance: once

CDR3nt: TGTGCCAGCAGCGTAGCTGCGGGGCGCTCCTACGAGCAGTACTTC
CDR3aa: CASSVAAGRSYEQYF
j_gene: TRBJ2-7
v_gene: TRBV9
d_gene: NA
abundance: NA

CDR3nt: TGTGCCAGCAGTTCCCCCTCGGGACTAGCGGGAGCAGATACGCAGTATTTT
CDR3aa: CASSSPSGLAGADTQYF
j_gene: TRBJ2-3
v_gene: TRBV27
d_gene: TRBD2
abundance: few

CDR3nt: TGTGCCAGCAGCTTACCTAGACAGGGGCGGGATACGCAGTATTTT
CDR3aa: CASSLPRQGRDTQYF
j_gene: TRBJ2-3
v_gene: TRBV7-2
d_gene: TRBD1
abundance: NA

CDR3nt: TGTGCCAGCAGTTTCGTGGGAGCTGGGGCCAACGTCCTGACTTTC
CDR3aa: CASSFVGAGANVLTF
j_gene: TRBJ2-6
v_gene: TRBV27
d_gene: NA
abundance: many

CDR3nt: TGCAGTGCTAGAGTGGCGAGCGGGAGGGTAGATACGCAGTATTTT
CDR3aa: CSARVASGRVDTQYF
j_gene: TRBJ2-3
v_gene: TRBV20-1
d_gene: TRBD2
abundance: NA

CDR3nt: TGTGCCAGCAGCTTATCGACTAGCGGGAGACCCTACAATGAGCAGTTCTTC
CDR3aa: CASSLSTSGRPYNEQFF
j_gene: TRBJ2-1
v_gene: TRBV7-2
d_gene: TRBD2
abundance: NA

CDR3nt: TGTGCCAGCAGCCCCGGGACTACTCGCTACAATGAGCAGTTCTTC
CDR3aa: CASSPGTTRYNEQFF
j_gene: TRBJ2-1
v_gene: TRBV12-3/TRBV12-4
d_gene: TRBD2
abundance: NA